This T cell receptor beta chain was observed in a study of control samples from healthy donors and cancer patients. CDR3 length equals 15 residues. With 6 bases clipped from V and 8 bases from J, the junction kept 9 bases outside the gene matches. Germline V lookup: CDR1 SQVTM, CDR2 ANQGSEA. This table comes from immunoSEQ multiplex PCR, and its TCRdb copy is limited to in-frame clones, with some not included. The sample lists 120,000 or so clones; approximately 92% were seen once. This sequence originates from a man aged 18 to 30 in good health. The specimen was blood. The rearrangement uses TRBV29-1 and TRBJ2-1; 14 bases agree with TRBD2. The CDR3 protein is CSVGGTSGSWDEQFF. The CDR3 coding sequence is TGCAGCGTAGGCGGGACTAGCGGGAGTTGGGATGAGCAGTTCTTC.